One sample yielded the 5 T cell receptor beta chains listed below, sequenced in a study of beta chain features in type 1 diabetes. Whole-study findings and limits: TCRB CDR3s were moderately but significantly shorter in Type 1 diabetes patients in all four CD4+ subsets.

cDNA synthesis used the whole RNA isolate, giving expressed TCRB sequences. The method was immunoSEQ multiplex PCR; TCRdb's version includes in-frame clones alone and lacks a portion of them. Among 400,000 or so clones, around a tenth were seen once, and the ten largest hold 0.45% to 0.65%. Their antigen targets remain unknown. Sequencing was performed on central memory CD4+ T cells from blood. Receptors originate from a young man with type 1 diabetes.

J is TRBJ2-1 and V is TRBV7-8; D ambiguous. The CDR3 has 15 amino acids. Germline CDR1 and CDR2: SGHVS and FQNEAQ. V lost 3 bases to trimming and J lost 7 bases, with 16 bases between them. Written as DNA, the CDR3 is TGTGCCAGCAGCTTCCGGCCCGATGGGGATAATGAGCAGTTCTTC. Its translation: CASSFRPDGDNEQFF.

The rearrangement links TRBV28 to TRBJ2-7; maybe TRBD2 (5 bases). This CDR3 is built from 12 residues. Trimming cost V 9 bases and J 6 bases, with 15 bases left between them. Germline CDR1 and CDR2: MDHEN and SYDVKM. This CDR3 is CASGLQDSEQYF. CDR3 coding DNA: TGTGCCAGTGGACTGCAAGATTCCGAGCAGTACTTC.

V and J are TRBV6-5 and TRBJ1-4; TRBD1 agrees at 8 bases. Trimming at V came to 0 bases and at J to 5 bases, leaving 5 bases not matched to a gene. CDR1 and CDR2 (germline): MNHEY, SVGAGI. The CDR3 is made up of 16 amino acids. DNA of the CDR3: TGTGCCAGCAGTTACTCGAAAGGGACAGGAAATGAAAAACTGTTTTTT. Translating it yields CASSYSKGTGNEKLFF.

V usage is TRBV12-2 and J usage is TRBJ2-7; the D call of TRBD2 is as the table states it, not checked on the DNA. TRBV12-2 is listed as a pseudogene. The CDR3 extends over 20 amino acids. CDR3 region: CASRLGPRTSGRVWSYEQYF. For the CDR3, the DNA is TGTGCAAGTCGCCTCGGTCCTAGGACTAGCGGGAGGGTATGGAGCTACGAGCAGTACTTC.

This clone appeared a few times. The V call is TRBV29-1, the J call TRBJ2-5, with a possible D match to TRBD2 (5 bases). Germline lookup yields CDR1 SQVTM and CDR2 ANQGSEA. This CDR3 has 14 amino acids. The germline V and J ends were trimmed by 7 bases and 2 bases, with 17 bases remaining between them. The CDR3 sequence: CSAPGWAAQETQYF. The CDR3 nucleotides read TGCAGCGCCCCGGGGTGGGCAGCTCAAGAGACCCAGTACTTC.